A single sample is the source of the 8 T cell receptor beta chains below, sequenced in a study of early T cells in non-severe SARS-CoV-2 infection. MiXCR was run by TCRdb on the 5' RACE reads, yielding one entry per CDR3 protein. The sample carries about 84,000 distinct CDR3 sequences, roughly an eighth recorded once. The sequenced sample consisted of whole blood. All receptors derive from an adult who was a healthcare worker with PCR-confirmed SARS-CoV-2 infection or an uninfected control (not recorded which).

This clonotype was picked up a small number of times. V and J are TRBV7-8 and TRBJ2-7; TRBD1 is a possible D gene (6 bases). Trimming removed 5 bases from V and 0 bases from J, with 11 bases in between. CDR3 length: 14 amino acids. Looked up from germline, CDR1 is SGHVS and CDR2 is FQNEAQ. Written as DNA, the CDR3 is TGTGCCAGCAGCCACCAGGGGTACTCCTACGAGCAGTACTTC. This gives the protein CASSHQGYSYEQYF.

This clonotype showed up many times. The gene calls are TRBV27 and TRBJ1-6, with TRBD1 matching over 12 bases. Germline V gives CDR1 MNHEY, CDR2 SMNVEV (reference sequence). The V and J ends lost 6 bases and 10 bases, in that order; junction bases with no gene match: 7. CDR3 size: 15 residues. The CDR3 loop reads CASRGQGAIGSPLHF. In DNA form, the CDR3 reads TGTGCCAGCAGGGGACAGGGGGCAATCGGCTCACCCCTCCACTTT.

This clonotype appeared a few times. The chain joins TRBV2 to TRBJ2-5; 7 nucleotides align to TRBD2. Per germline, CDR1 SNHLY and CDR2 FYNNEI. There are 12 residues in the CDR3. The J segment lost 5 bases and the V segment lost 7 bases, leaving 4 bases of the junction unmatched. CDR3 sequence reads: CASNRREETQYF. The DNA of the CDR3 is TGTGCCAGCAACAGGCGGGAGGAGACCCAGTACTTC.

In this sample, this clonotype turned up a few times. The CDR3 reads CASSYAGLAGGLGEQFF. CDR3 nucleotide sequence: TGTGCCAGCAGTTACGCGGGACTAGCGGGGGGGCTCGGAGAGCAGTTCTTC. The chain recombines TRBV28 with TRBJ2-1, with TRBD2 matching 16 bases. Germline lookup yields CDR1 MDHEN and CDR2 SYDVKM. This CDR3 region has 17 residues. The V and J ends lost 4 bases and 10 bases, in that order; junction bases with no gene match: 10.

This clonotype was seen only a few times. The CDR3 region is CASSFTSGGHNEQFF. The CDR3 nucleotides read TGCGCCAGCAGCTTCACTAGCGGGGGGCACAATGAGCAGTTCTTC. This sequence joins TRBV5-1 and TRBJ2-1; 12 nucleotides agree with TRBD2. This CDR3 has 15 amino acids. V shed 2 bases and J 5 bases; nucleotides not matched to a gene: 2. CDR1 is SGHRS, CDR2 YFSETQ, per germline. Variable domain in full (rest from reference TRBV5-1 and TRBJ2-1): KAGVTQTPRYLIKTRGQQVTLSCSPISGHRSVSWYQQTPGQGLQFLFEYFSETQRNKGNFPGRFSGRQFSNSRSEMNVSTLELGDSALYLCASSFTSGGHNEQFFGPGTRLTVL.

This clonotype was seen repeatedly, ten times or more. The CDR3 DNA sequence: TGTGCCTGGAGCCGACAGTACGAGGAGCTGTTTTTT. Its translation: CAWSRQYEELFF. This chain uses TRBV30 with TRBJ2-2; the D gene is possibly TRBD1 (5 bases). The V and J ends lost 3 bases and 10 bases respectively, with 12 bases between them. CDR1 and CDR2 (germline): GTSNPN, SVGIG (reference sequence). This CDR3 comprises 12 residues.

The rearrangement joins TRBV18 to TRBJ1-4; the D is unclear. V lost 2 bases to trimming and J lost 0 bases, with 16 bases between them. The CDR3 extends over 18 amino acids. Germline CDR1 and CDR2: KGHSH and LQKENI. The CDR3 bases are TGTGCCAGCTCACCATCCAAAGGGATTTCGGCAACTAATGAAAAACTGTTTTTT. Encoded protein: CASSPSKGISATNEKLFF. Using reference TRBV18 and TRBJ1-4 for the parts outside the CDR3, the full variable domain is NAGVMQNPRHLVRRRGQEARLRCSPMKGHSHVYWYRQLPEEGLKFMVYLQKENIIDESGMPKERFSAEFPKEGPSILRIQQVVRGDSAAYFCASSPSKGISATNEKLFFGSGTQLSVL.

This clonotype showed up just a few times. The rearrangement uses TRBV6-2 or TRBV6-3 and TRBJ2-7, with 7 bases that match TRBD2. The CDR3 extends over 13 amino acids. The V and J ends lost 5 bases and 2 bases, in that order; junction bases with no gene match: 3. Germline CDR1 reads MNHEY; CDR2 reads SVGEGT. This chain's CDR3 is CASSIAGPYEQYF. The DNA for the CDR3 is TGTGCCAGCAGTATAGCGGGTCCCTACGAGCAGTACTTC.